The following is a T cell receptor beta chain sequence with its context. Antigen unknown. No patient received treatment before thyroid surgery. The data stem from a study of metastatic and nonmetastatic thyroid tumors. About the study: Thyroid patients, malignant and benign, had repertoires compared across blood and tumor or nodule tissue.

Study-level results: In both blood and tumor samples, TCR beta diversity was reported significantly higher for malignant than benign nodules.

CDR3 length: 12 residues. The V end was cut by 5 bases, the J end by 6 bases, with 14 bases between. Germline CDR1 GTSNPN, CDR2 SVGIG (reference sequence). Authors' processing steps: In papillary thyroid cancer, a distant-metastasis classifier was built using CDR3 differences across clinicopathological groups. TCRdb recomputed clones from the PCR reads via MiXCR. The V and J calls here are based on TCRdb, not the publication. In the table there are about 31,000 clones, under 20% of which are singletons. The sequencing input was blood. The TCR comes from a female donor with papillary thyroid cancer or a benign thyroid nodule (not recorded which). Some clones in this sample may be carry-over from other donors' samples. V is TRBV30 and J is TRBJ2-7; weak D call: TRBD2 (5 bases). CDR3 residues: CAWERRGSEQYF. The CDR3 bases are TGTGCCTGGGAACGAAGAGGGTCCGAGCAGTACTTC.